Many counts were recorded for the clone carrying this T cell receptor beta chain. These data originate in a study of T-cell reconstitution after alpha-beta-depleted transplantation in children. This CDR3 spans 21 amino acids. Unmatched junction bases numbered 12, after V lost 0 bases and J lost 0 bases. Germline V gene sequence: CDR1 SGDLS, CDR2 YYNGEE. Researchers prepared the TCRbeta library using unique molecular identifiers, the study reports. From the PCR reads, TCRdb called clonotypes with MiXCR, one entry per CDR3 protein. Of fewer than 1 million distinct CDR3 sequences in the sample, approximately 15% were seen once.

The TCR originated in a male patient younger than 18 who had a stem cell transplant for acute lymphoblastic leukemia, so the T cells may come from the graft donor. Material: PBMCs, mostly from graft donor cells, obtained 360 days after TCRalphabeta/CD19-depleted stem cell transplant. The chain links TRBV9 to TRBJ2-1, with 13 bases identical to TRBD2. CDR3: CASSVVVGGLAGRPSYNEQFF. For the CDR3, the DNA is TGTGCCAGCAGCGTAGTTGTGGGGGGACTAGCGGGAAGACCCTCCTACAATGAGCAGTTCTTC.